This entry lists 3 T cell receptor beta chains sequenced from one sample in a study of CD8 T cells in Susac syndrome. After extraction with the RNeasy kit, 0.5 to 1 ug of the RNA was reverse transcribed using random hexamers. TCRdb ran MiXCR on the immunoSEQ multiplex PCR reads and lists one entry per CDR3 protein. The sample yields roughly 100,000 distinct CDR3 sequences, 94% seen once. The sequencing input was CD8+ T cells from PBMCs. These receptors were obtained from a human donor with Susac syndrome.

The chain combines TRBV27 with TRBJ2-7, with 8 bases lining up with TRBD2. The V and J ends lost 6 bases and 0 bases, in that order; junction bases with no gene match: 4. The CDR3 consists of 14 residues. CDR1 is MNHEY, CDR2 SMNVEV, per germline (reference sequence). This CDR3 is CASSGGVHSYEQYF. The CDR3 bases are TGTGCCAGCAGCGGGGGGGTTCACTCCTACGAGCAGTACTTC.

In nucleotides, the CDR3 is TGCGCCAGCAGCTTGGAAGCCGAGCAGTACTTC. Amino acid sequence: CASSLEAEQYF. The chain combines TRBV5-1 with TRBJ2-7; D call uncertain. V was trimmed by 0 bases and J by 6 bases, leaving 4 bases between them. Germline V lookup: CDR1 SGHRS, CDR2 YFSETQ. This CDR3 comprises 11 residues.

This rearrangement joins TRBV29-1 to TRBJ1-1; 8 bases map to TRBD1. Germline-derived CDR1 and CDR2 are SQVTM and ANQGSEA. V was pared by 0 bases and J by 0 bases, with 9 bases of the junction left unmatched. The CDR3 totals 17 residues. DNA of the CDR3: TGCAGCGTTGAAGATTTATTAGGACAGGGCATGAACACTGAAGCTTTCTTT. Its protein is CSVEDLLGQGMNTEAFF.